The rows below give T cell receptor beta chains drawn from one sample of a study of monozygotic twins with inflammatory bowel disease. TCRdb processed the 5' RACE reads again and assigns one entry to each CDR3 protein, with no DNA. Its listing shows approximately 300,000 distinct CDR3 sequences. The material sequenced was blood. The receptors were gathered from a human donor with ulcerative colitis or Crohn's disease, or a healthy co-twin of an affected twin (not recorded which). The CDR3 runs from the conserved cysteine through the conserved F or W.

v_call	j_call	cdr3_aa
TRBV29-1	TRBJ2-4	CSGWFLAKNIQYF
TRBV27	TRBJ1-2	CALLINRDRDNYGYTF
TRBV27	TRBJ2-2	CASSFPSPGELFF
TRBV5-1	TRBJ2-6	CASSSGSSGANVLTF
TRBV6-2/TRBV6-3	TRBJ2-1	CASSESTEQFF
TRBV5-1	TRBJ2-7	CASSLGQIGNEQYF
TRBV28	TRBJ2-7	CAIHSLGRGGVEQYF
TRBV29-1	TRBJ2-1	CTTGGGFSGVRNEQFF
TRBV27	TRBJ2-1	CASTASGSYNEQFF
TRBV29-1	TRBJ2-7	CSHGGHRDRAAEQYF
TRBV20-1	TRBJ2-2	CSAIREVRRAGTGELFF
TRBV20-1	TRBJ2-3	CSAGTSGAADTQYF
TRBV7-8	TRBJ2-1	CASSLLSVNSYNEQFF
TRBV29-1	TRBJ2-7	CSVTGQDNSYEQYF
TRBV28	TRBJ2-5	CASASPMAAETQYF
TRBV6-4	TRBJ2-7	CASKRDRGPYEQYF
TRBV7-2	TRBJ2-4	CASSPYVRDTKNIQYF
TRBV6-2/TRBV6-3	TRBJ1-5	CASSYPSGQPQHF
TRBV9	TRBJ1-2	CASSVFLEYGYTF
TRBV7-9	TRBJ2-4	CASRAGTGAAGNIQYF
TRBV12-3/TRBV12-4	TRBJ1-6	CASRRDRGSSPLHF
TRBV30	TRBJ1-4	CAWKSRGLGEKLFF
TRBV7-9	TRBJ2-7	CASGDTTYEQYF